These 18 T cell receptor beta chains share one sample of origin, sequenced in a study of response to subunit inactivated influenza vaccine. Using its own MiXCR run on the RT-PCR reads, TCRdb lists one record per CDR3 protein. The sample contains about 500,000 distinct CDR3 sequences, more than 15% of which appear only once. The starting material was CD4+ T cells sorted from PBMCs, obtained 23 months after vaccination. The receptors here all came from a man aged 50-75 years who received an inactivated influenza vaccine.

This clonotype was seen only a few times. The junction departs from the called germline gene at one end, perhaps through a read error. The gene calls are TRBV4-2 and TRBJ2-6; 8 nucleotides line up with TRBD1. The CDR3 has 16 residues. Germline CDR1 reads LGHNA; CDR2 reads YNFKEQ. In DNA, the CDR3 is TGTGCCAGCAGCCAAGTGGACAGGGCTGGGGCCTACGTCCTGACTTTC. It codes for CASSQVDRAGAYVLTF.

This clonotype came up a few times. V and J are TRBV11-2 and TRBJ1-2; D gene uncertain. Germline V CDR1 and CDR2: SGHAT, FQNNGV. The CDR3 totals 18 residues. V was trimmed by 1 base and J by 6 bases, leaving 24 bases between them. The CDR3 nucleotides read TGTGCCAGCAGCTTAGGGTCCCTTATAATTACAAGTGGGGATGGCTACACCTTC. Translated: CASSLGSLIITSGDGYTF.

This clonotype was observed a few times. V gene TRBV9 combines with J gene TRBJ2-3; the match to TRBD2 covers 7 bases. Losses at the gene ends were 3 bases for V and 4 bases for J; bases not matched to a gene: 8. From germline, CDR1 is SGDLS and CDR2 YYNGEE. The CDR3 extends over 15 amino acids. The DNA for the CDR3 is TGTGCCAGCAGCGCCCTGGGGGGGTCCCCAGATACGCAGTATTTT. Amino acids: CASSALGGSPDTQYF. The full variable domain, completed using reference TRBV9 and TRBJ2-3, is DSGVTQTPKHLITATGQRVTLRCSPRSGDLSVYWYQQSLDQGLQFLIQYYNGEERAKGNILERFSAQQFPDLHSELNLSSLELGDSALYFCASSALGGSPDTQYFGPGTRLTVL.

This clonotype was picked up a small number of times. The rearrangement links TRBV7-3 to TRBJ2-3; no definite D call. The CDR3 is 14 amino acids. CDR1 SGHTA and CDR2 FQGTGA come from the germline V gene. The germline V and J ends were trimmed by 0 bases and 3 bases, with 7 bases remaining between them. The CDR3 region has the DNA TGTGCCAGCAGCTTAACGCAGGCAACAGATACGCAGTATTTT. Translating gives CASSLTQATDTQYF.

This clonotype was observed a handful of times. The chain carries TRBV5-6 and TRBJ2-1, with 8 nucleotides matching TRBD2. Per the germline V gene, CDR1 is SGHDT and CDR2 is YYEEEE. CDR3 length: 15 amino acids. V dropped 1 base and J dropped 9; count of bases not matched to a gene: 9. In nucleotides, the CDR3 is TGTGCCAGCAGCTTGTCGGGACTAGGATCGACTGAGCAGTTCTTC. Its translation: CASSLSGLGSTEQFF.

There are a few counts of this clonotype. The rearrangement links TRBV9 to TRBJ2-5; maybe TRBD2 (6 bases). The CDR3 is 15 residues long. V lost 3 bases, J lost 1 base, and 13 bases lay in between. Germline V gives CDR1 SGDLS, CDR2 YYNGEE. CDR3 sequence reads: CASSETPGVQETQYF. CDR3 DNA sequence: TGTGCCAGCAGCGAGACCCCGGGGGTCCAAGAGACCCAGTACTTC.

This clonotype was picked up many times. This chain connects TRBV10-3 to TRBJ2-7, with 10 bases matching TRBD2. The CDR3 runs 16 residues. Germline assignment: CDR1 ENHRY and CDR2 SYGVKD. V shed 4 bases, J shed 4 bases, and the junction held 10 bases outside the gene matches. CDR3: CAISVRRGLASYEQYF. The CDR3 DNA reads TGTGCCATCAGTGTAAGGCGGGGACTAGCGAGTTACGAGCAGTACTTC.

This sequence joins TRBV6-5 and TRBJ2-4; 10 bases line up with TRBD1. This CDR3 region has 15 residues. Looked up from germline, CDR1 is MNHEY and CDR2 is SVGAGI. With V trimmed by 4 bases and J by 8 bases, 8 bases remained unmatched. The CDR3 nucleotides read TGTGCCAGCAGTTCCCGTGACAGGGGGCGGGACATTCAGTACTTC. Translated, it gives CASSSRDRGRDIQYF.

In its sample, this clonotype was seen a few times. The chain joins TRBV20-1 to TRBJ2-3; TRBD2 aligns across 9 bases. The CDR3 runs to 15 residues. Germline assignment: CDR1 DFQATT and CDR2 SNEGSKA (reference sequence). Trimming cost V 4 bases and J 3 bases; bases outside gene matches: 8. The CDR3 loop reads CSATAGTSRTDTQYF. The CDR3 region has the DNA TGCAGTGCTACGGCCGGGACTAGCAGGACAGATACGCAGTATTTT.

The V and J genes are TRBV11-3 and TRBJ2-2; D is ambiguous. Trimming left V 0 bases short and J 11 bases short, with 10 bases between. The CDR3 length is 13 residues. The germline V gene encodes CDR1 SGHNT and CDR2 YENEEA. The CDR3 DNA is TGTGCCAGCAGCTTAGAGGCCGGGCGCGAGCTGTTTTTT. Translating it yields CASSLEAGRELFF. Supplemented by reference TRBV11-3 and TRBJ2-2, the full variable domain reads EAGVVQSPRYKIIEKKQPVAFWCNPISGHNTLYWYLQNLGQGPELLIRYENEEAVDDSQLPKDRFSAERLKGVDSTLKIQPAELGDSAVYLCASSLEAGRELFFGEGSRLTVL.

This clonotype was counted a few times. J is TRBJ1-2 and V is TRBV29-1, with D perhaps matching TRBD1 (5 bases). V was clipped by 1 base and J by 4 bases, with 13 bases between them. The V gene's germline CDR1 is SQVTM and CDR2 ANQGSEA. This CDR3 has 14 amino acids. Here the CDR3 DNA reads TGCAGCGTTGAAGTGAGACAGACCCGCTATGGCTACACCTTC. As protein: CSVEVRQTRYGYTF.

The chain couples TRBV18 to TRBJ1-4; 7 positions agree with TRBD1. Trimming cost V 8 bases and J 5 bases; bases outside gene matches: 11. The CDR3 extends over 15 amino acids. The germline CDR1 and CDR2 sequences are KGHSH and LQKENI. CDR3 DNA sequence: TGTGCCAGCGGGGACAGTTTTATGGAGAATGAAAAACTGTTTTTT. It translates to CASGDSFMENEKLFF.

There are a few counts of this clonotype. Germline is not matched at one junction end, which may reflect a read error. The rearrangement uses TRBV12-3 or TRBV12-4 and TRBJ2-5, with TRBD2 as a possible D gene (6 bases). The CDR3 loop spans 12 amino acids. The DNA for the CDR3 is TGTGCCAGCAGTTGGAGGAGGGAGAGCCAGTACTTC. Protein: CASSWRRESQYF.

The V and J genes are TRBV3-1 and TRBJ2-3; TRBD2 might be the D (7 bases). The CDR3 is 14 amino acids. Trimming stripped 4 bases from V and 6 bases from J, with 14 bases between. Looked up from germline, CDR1 is LGHDT and CDR2 is YNNKEL (reference sequence). For the CDR3, the DNA is TGTGCCAGCAGCCGGGGGGGCCTCACGGATACGCAGTATTTT. Protein: CASSRGGLTDTQYF.

The chain has TRBV5-5 and TRBJ2-3, with 10 positions matching TRBD1. The CDR3 covers 14 residues. Germline V gene lookup returns CDR1 SGHKS and CDR2 YYEKEE (reference sequence). V shed 4 bases and J 5 bases; nucleotides not matched to a gene: 4. The DNA of the CDR3 is TGTGCCAGCAGCAAGGGACAGGGGAAAGATACGCAGTATTTT. It translates to CASSKGQGKDTQYF.

In this sample, this clonotype turned up a few times. V gene TRBV5-5 combines with J gene TRBJ2-5, with D possibly being TRBD2 (5 bases). Trimming stripped 5 bases from V and 5 bases from J, with 22 bases between. Germline V gives CDR1 SGHKS, CDR2 YYEKEE (reference sequence). This CDR3 is built from 16 residues. The CDR3 here is CASSYHGKRTGETQYF. Written as DNA, the CDR3 is TGTGCCAGCAGTTACCACGGCAAGAGGACGGGGGAGACCCAGTACTTC.

This clonotype was observed a handful of times. This rearrangement joins TRBV12-3 or TRBV12-4 to TRBJ1-2; 7 positions match TRBD1. The CDR3 has 15 residues. Losses at the gene ends were 2 bases for V and 3 bases for J; bases not matched to a gene: 6. CDR3 in amino acids: CASSLRGGPDYGYTF. The CDR3 DNA reads as TGTGCCAGCAGTTTAAGAGGGGGCCCTGACTATGGCTACACCTTC.

The chain employs TRBV7-8 and TRBJ2-1; 13 bases map to TRBD2. V lost 5 bases to trimming and J lost 2 bases; unmatched junction nucleotides: 6. CDR1 SGHVS and CDR2 FQNEAQ come from the germline V gene. The CDR3 runs to 17 residues. The CDR3 here is CASSPGTSGNPYNEQFF. The CDR3 bases are TGTGCCAGCAGCCCCGGGACTAGCGGGAATCCCTACAATGAGCAGTTCTTC.